These 11 T cell receptor beta chains were all obtained from the same sample, sequenced in a study of immune evolution from preneoplasia to lung adenocarcinoma. The table came from immunoSEQ multiplex PCR; TCRdb's copy has only in-frame clones and leaves some out. This table holds approximately 4,000 clones, roughly 81% found once. Material: FFPE adjacent normal lung tissue. These receptors were obtained from a person aged 70 to 85 with lung adenocarcinoma.

The rearrangement joins TRBV4-1 to TRBJ2-2; possibly TRBD1 for D (6 bases). The CDR3 covers 16 residues. The germline CDR1 and CDR2 sequences are MGHRA and YSYEKL. The V end was cut by 3 bases, the J end by 4 bases, with 15 bases between. The CDR3 loop reads CASSQKQGFGTGELFF. The CDR3, as DNA: TGCGCCAGCAGCCAGAAACAGGGCTTCGGCACCGGGGAGCTGTTTTTT.

The V gene is TRBV25-1, the J gene TRBJ1-3; perhaps TRBD1 as D (6 bases). In germline, CDR1 is MGHDK, CDR2 SYGVNS. CDR3 size: 13 residues. Trimming left V 8 bases short and J 3 bases short, with 11 bases between. CDR3 in amino acids: CASLDRFGNTIYF. The CDR3 bases are TGTGCCAGCCTGGACAGATTTGGAAACACCATATATTTT.

The chain links TRBV7-9 to TRBJ1-1; D ambiguous. Germline V gene sequence: CDR1 SEHNR, CDR2 FQNEAQ (reference sequence). Trimming pared 6 bases from V and 6 bases from J, leaving 23 bases between. The CDR3 contains 16 residues. In DNA form, the CDR3 reads TGTGCCAGCAGAGACACATCCGGCCGCCACTTCCCTGAAGCTTTCTTT. It specifies CASRDTSGRHFPEAFF.

The V call is TRBV28, the J call TRBJ2-1, with TRBD1 identical over 7 bases. The CDR3 is 12 amino acids. CDR1 is MDHEN, CDR2 SYDVKM, per germline. Trimming took 4 bases from V and 6 from J; bases not matched to a gene: 0. CDR3 sequence (DNA): TGTGCCAGCAGTTGGACAGGCAATGAGCAGTTCTTC. Protein product: CASSWTGNEQFF.

This sequence joins TRBV28 and TRBJ1-1; 7 bases align to TRBD1. Germline V gene data show CDR1 as MDHEN and CDR2 as SYDVKM. Trimming at V came to 2 bases and at J to 11 bases, leaving 8 bases not matched to a gene. This CDR3 is built from 13 residues. The CDR3 reads CASSLNPRGWAFF. The CDR3 DNA is TGTGCCAGCAGTTTAAATCCCAGGGGGTGGGCTTTCTTT.

The V call is TRBV7-2, the J call TRBJ2-6, with 9 nucleotides matching TRBD1. There are 18 residues in the CDR3. V lost 5 bases to trimming and J lost 0 bases; unmatched junction nucleotides: 8. Germline lookup yields CDR1 SGHTA and CDR2 FQGNSA. The CDR3 DNA reads as TGTGCCAGCAGCAAAGTCCTACAGGGGGCCTCTGGGGCCAACGTCCTGACTTTC. This encodes CASSKVLQGASGANVLTF.

The V call is TRBV7-9, the J call TRBJ2-7; D could derive from TRBD1 or TRBD2 (6 bases each). The germline V gene encodes CDR1 SEHNR and CDR2 FQNEAQ (reference sequence). This CDR3 has 16 amino acids. V was pared by 5 bases and J by 5 bases, with 22 bases between. In DNA, the CDR3 is TGTGCCAGCAGCCTCCCTACGCGGGAACAGGGAGACGAGCAGTACTTC. This codes for CASSLPTREQGDEQYF.

The rearrangement joins TRBV7-2 to TRBJ1-2; D gene ambiguous. The germline gives CDR1 SGHTA, CDR2 FQGNSA. The CDR3 has 16 residues. Trimming took 5 bases from V and 4 from J, leaving 20 bases between them. CDR3 protein: CASSHSGDGKTYGYTF. Here the CDR3 DNA reads TGTGCCAGCAGCCACAGTGGAGACGGAAAGACCTATGGCTACACCTTC.

The chain has TRBV19 and TRBJ1-1; D not resolved. Trimming stripped 3 bases from V and 0 bases from J, with 5 bases between. CDR3 length equals 13 residues. Germline V gene lookup returns CDR1 LNHDA and CDR2 SQIVND (reference sequence). This CDR3 reads CASSIKVNTEAFF. The CDR3 DNA reads TGTGCCAGTAGTATTAAGGTGAACACTGAAGCTTTCTTT.

The CDR3 protein is CASSGTSGGGEQFF. In nucleotides, the CDR3 is TGTGCCAGCAGTGGGACTAGCGGGGGGGGTGAGCAGTTCTTC. This chain links TRBV6-1 with TRBJ2-1; 15 bases line up with TRBD2. The trim removed 4 bases at V and 9 bases at J, leaving 1 base unmatched. The germline CDR1 and CDR2 sequences are MNHNS and SASEGT. There are 14 residues in the CDR3.

This chain connects TRBV2 to TRBJ1-1; 10 nucleotides align to TRBD1. Germline CDR1 and CDR2: SNHLY and FYNNEI. The junction had 8 bases not matched to a gene; V was cut back by 7 bases and J by 6 bases. This CDR3 is 14 amino acids long. CDR3 DNA: TGTGCCAGCATAAGAGACAGGGGGCAGGCTGAAGCTTTCTTT. Translating gives CASIRDRGQAEAFF.